This TCR beta chain originates from a study of long-term antiretroviral therapy in people with HIV. Study results and caveats: Pre-ART expanded clones dominated the repertoire at every time point.

Version v3.0 of the immunoSEQ assay was performed at survey level. The assay was immunoSEQ multiplex PCR, and TCRdb's table has in-frame clones only and misses some. The data show 20,000 to 30,000 clones, around 84% seen once. As to this clone: As yet, its antigen is unknown.

The CDR3 covers 16 residues. The rearrangement uses TRBV21-1 and TRBJ2-5; the table gives TRBD1 as D, unverified against the DNA. TRBV21-1 is flagged as a pseudogene. The receptor was derived from a man aged 35-49 years with HIV. Sequencing was performed on unsorted PBMCs, taken 2.3 years after starting antiretroviral therapy. CDR3 DNA sequence: TGTGCCAGCAGCTTCCCCCGGGACAGGGGCCAAGAGACCCAGTACTTC. This codes for CASSFPRDRGQETQYF.